These 30 T cell receptor beta chains originate from one sample sequenced in a study of Ad26.COV2.S vaccination and SARS-CoV-2 variants. The treatment: 19 received Ad26.COV2.S at low or high dose, single or two shots; 5 received placebo; per-sample allocation not given. All samples were drawn on day 63, counting from the first vaccine or placebo injection. The method was immunoSEQ multiplex PCR; TCRdb's version includes in-frame clones alone and lacks a portion of them. Among 300,000 to 400,000 clones listed, approximately 81% were seen once. Source: peripheral blood, taken in a trial of Ad26.COV2.S vaccine versus placebo. The receptors derive from a person between 18 and 59 years old who received the Ad26.COV2.S COVID-19 vaccine or a placebo.

The chain has TRBV5-1 and TRBJ2-1; TRBD1 might be the D (6 bases). The germline V and J ends were trimmed by 3 bases and 2 bases, with 12 bases remaining between them. Germline CDR1 SGHRS, CDR2 YFSETQ. The CDR3 is made up of 15 amino acids. DNA of the CDR3: TGCGCCAGCAGCTATACTGGACAGACCTACAATGAGCAGTTCTTC. This sequence encodes CASSYTGQTYNEQFF.

There are a few counts of this clone. This chain links TRBV5-6 with TRBJ2-5, with 15 nucleotides matching TRBD2. Germline lookup yields CDR1 SGHDT and CDR2 YYEEEE. This CDR3 comprises 16 residues. V lost 1 base to trimming and J lost 13 bases; unmatched junction nucleotides: 11. CDR3 protein: CASSLQGGLAGGQLYF. CDR3 nucleotide sequence: TGTGCCAGCAGCTTGCAGGGCGGACTAGCGGGGGGGCAGCTGTACTTC.

The chain carries TRBV5-1 and TRBJ2-3; a possible D gene is TRBD1 (5 bases). V lost 4 bases and J lost 0, with 12 bases in between. The CDR3 has 15 amino acids. Germline lookup yields CDR1 SGHRS and CDR2 YFSETQ. CDR3 bases: TGCGCCAGCAGCGAAGGGGCTACTAGCACAGATACGCAGTATTTT. This sequence encodes CASSEGATSTDTQYF. Combining the CDR3 with reference TRBV5-1 and TRBJ2-3 gives the whole variable domain KAGVTQTPRYLIKTRGQQVTLSCSPISGHRSVSWYQQTPGQGLQFLFEYFSETQRNKGNFPGRFSGRQFSNSRSEMNVSTLELGDSALYLCASSEGATSTDTQYFGPGTRLTVL.

The genes are TRBV2 and TRBJ2-7; D is unresolved. The V gene's germline CDR1 is SNHLY and CDR2 FYNNEI. V gave up 5 bases and J gave up 0 bases, with 14 bases separating them. The CDR3 is 15 residues long. DNA of the CDR3: TGTGCCAGCAGTTACCTCCCGAGGAACTCCTACGAGCAGTACTTC. Protein: CASSYLPRNSYEQYF.

The chain combines TRBV27 with TRBJ2-3; no clear D gene. The CDR3 sequence is 15 residues long. The germline V and J ends were trimmed by 1 base and 1 base, with 9 bases remaining between them. Per the germline V gene, CDR1 is MNHEY and CDR2 is SMNVEV (reference sequence). The chain's CDR3 is CASSLWVQGTDTQYF. The CDR3 nucleotides are TGTGCCAGCAGTTTATGGGTGCAGGGCACAGATACGCAGTATTTT.

V usage is TRBV4-3 and J usage is TRBJ2-3; D might be TRBD1 (6 bases). Germline loops: CDR1 LGHNA, CDR2 YSLEER. The V gene lost 6 bases and the J gene lost 2 bases, with 15 bases spanning the gap. This CDR3 region has 15 residues. The CDR3 bases are TGCGCCAGCAGGGCTATCGGACAGAACACAGATACGCAGTATTTT. Translating gives CASRAIGQNTDTQYF.

J is TRBJ2-1 and V is TRBV14, with a possible D match to TRBD2 (5 bases). Between the trimmed V and J ends, which lost 1 base and 5 bases, there was a span of 15 bases. The V gene's germline CDR1 is SGHDN and CDR2 FVKESK. This CDR3 has 16 amino acids. CDR3 nucleotide sequence: TGTGCCAGCAGCCAAGGAACCGGGATTAGCGACAATGAGCAGTTCTTC. It codes for CASSQGTGISDNEQFF.

The V and J genes are TRBV3-1 (or the pseudogene TRBV3-2) and TRBJ2-1, with 7 bases lining up with TRBD1. V lost 4 bases to trimming and J lost 0 bases; unmatched junction nucleotides: 9. The CDR3 runs to 17 residues. Germline V gives CDR1 LGHDT, CDR2 YNNKEL (reference sequence). The CDR3 region is CASSPQAGTASYNEQFF. In nucleotides, the CDR3 is TGTGCCAGCAGCCCTCAGGCCGGGACAGCCTCCTACAATGAGCAGTTCTTC.

V and J are TRBV10-1 and TRBJ2-1, with TRBD2 as a possible D gene (5 bases). This CDR3 comprises 13 residues. V lost 4 bases to trimming and J lost 6 bases, with 10 bases between them. The germline V gene has CDR1 WNHNN and CDR2 SYGVQD (reference sequence). The CDR3 region has the DNA TGCGCCAGCAGTGGGGTTGGACTCAATGAGCAGTTCTTC. This codes for CASSGVGLNEQFF.

This clone was recorded a few times. The chain employs TRBV4-1 and TRBJ1-3, with 7 bases fitting TRBD1. Germline loops: CDR1 MGHRA, CDR2 YSYEKL. The CDR3 is made up of 15 amino acids. Losses at the gene ends were 2 bases for V and 5 bases for J; bases not matched to a gene: 6. This CDR3 is CASSQRAGQRNTIYF. CDR3 bases: TGCGCCAGCAGCCAACGAGCGGGACAGCGAAACACCATATATTTT.

This chain joins TRBV10-1 and TRBJ2-2; TRBD1 matches at 9 bases. Per germline, CDR1 WNHNN and CDR2 SYGVQD (reference sequence). The ends lost 7 bases at V and 6 bases at J; junction bases unmatched: 12. The length of the CDR3 is 16 residues. CDR3 DNA: TGCGCCAGCACCTCCTCGGACAGGGGTAGGGCCGGGGAGCTGTTTTTT. Amino acid sequence: CASTSSDRGRAGELFF.

This chain joins TRBV7-2 and TRBJ2-5; 7 bases are shared with TRBD2. V lost 5 bases to trimming and J lost 5 bases; unmatched junction nucleotides: 14. There are 16 residues in the CDR3. Germline V gene sequence: CDR1 SGHTA, CDR2 FQGNSA. The CDR3 region has the DNA TGTGCCAGCAGCCGGTCGAGGCGGGAGCCTTTTGAGACCCAGTACTTC. Protein: CASSRSRREPFETQYF.

This clone has just one count. V gene TRBV6-1 combines with J gene TRBJ1-6; D call uncertain. The CDR3 runs to 17 residues. Germline CDR1 is MNHNS and CDR2 is SASEGT. V was trimmed by 2 bases and J by 0 bases, leaving 11 bases between them. The CDR3 nucleotides read TGTGCCAGCAGTGAAAAGGGCGGTAGCTCCTATAATTCACCCCTCCACTTT. This gives the protein CASSEKGGSSYNSPLHF.

V gene TRBV19 combines with J gene TRBJ1-1; D may be TRBD1 (6 bases). Germline CDR1 LNHDA, CDR2 SQIVND (reference sequence). The CDR3 has 14 residues. V gave up 3 bases and J gave up 1 base, with 9 bases separating them. The CDR3 is CASSMGHENTEAFF. CDR3 DNA sequence: TGTGCCAGTAGTATGGGACACGAGAACACTGAAGCTTTCTTT.

This clone was observed a handful of times. The same CDR3 also results from other DNA sequences found in this sample. The chain joins TRBV27 to TRBJ2-7, with 11 nucleotides matching TRBD1. Germline V lookup: CDR1 MNHEY, CDR2 SMNVEV (reference sequence). The V and J ends lost 6 bases and 5 bases, in that order; junction bases with no gene match: 6. The CDR3 runs to 14 residues. The chain's CDR3 is CASSRGQGENEQYF. The CDR3 DNA reads as TGTGCCAGCAGCCGGGGACAGGGGGAGAACGAGCAGTACTTC.

The chain recombines TRBV10-1 with TRBJ1-2; D is uncertain. Trimming took off 2 bases at V and 7 bases at J, with 8 bases between the two ends. Germline V gene data show CDR1 as WNHNN and CDR2 as SYGVQD (reference sequence). The CDR3 runs to 12 residues. As DNA, the CDR3 is TGCGCCAGCAGTGAGGGTGACGGTGGCTACACCTTC. Its translation: CASSEGDGGYTF.

This clone has just one count. The chain joins TRBV6-5 to TRBJ1-3; the D gene is possibly TRBD1 (6 bases). CDR3 size: 14 residues. Trimming shortened V by 2 bases and J by 4 bases, and 9 bases separated the two germline ends. The germline V gene encodes CDR1 MNHEY and CDR2 SVGAGI. CDR3 residues: CASSYRTAGNTIYF. The DNA of the CDR3 is TGTGCCAGCAGTTACCGGACAGCCGGAAACACCATATATTTT.

The chain combines TRBV9 with TRBJ1-2, with a tentative D call TRBD1 (6 bases). CDR3 size: 16 residues. From germline, CDR1 is SGDLS and CDR2 YYNGEE. Deletions cut 4 bases from V and 8 bases from J, with 24 bases between. CDR3 amino acids: CASSSERAPSGAGYTF. The CDR3 DNA sequence: TGTGCCAGCAGCTCCGAAAGGGCGCCGTCGGGGGCCGGCTACACCTTC.

The J gene is TRBJ2-5, the V gene TRBV5-1; possibly TRBD1 for D (6 bases). Trimming removed 4 bases from V and 5 bases from J, with 12 bases in between. This CDR3 region has 13 residues. In germline, CDR1 is SGHRS, CDR2 YFSETQ. The CDR3 DNA reads as TGCGCCAGCAGCAACAGGGCTTCGGAGACCCAGTACTTC. Translated, it gives CASSNRASETQYF.

This rearrangement joins TRBV5-4 to TRBJ2-5; D ambiguous. Trimming removed 4 bases from V and 3 bases from J, with 4 bases in between. Germline V gives CDR1 SGHNT, CDR2 YYREEE (reference sequence). This CDR3 is built from 11 residues. CDR3 amino acids: CASSAKETQYF. The CDR3 DNA reads as TGTGCCAGCAGCGCCAAAGAGACCCAGTACTTC.

The V gene is TRBV10-3, the J gene TRBJ2-2; TRBD1 matches at 10 bases. V was clipped by 9 bases and J by 0 bases; unmatched bases: 1. There are 14 residues in the CDR3. Looked up from germline, CDR1 is ENHRY and CDR2 is SYGVKD. The CDR3 loop is CAIGQGANTGELFF. The CDR3 DNA is TGTGCCATAGGACAGGGGGCGAACACCGGGGAGCTGTTTTTT.

This chain connects TRBV10-3 to TRBJ2-3; no definite D call. This CDR3 region has 12 residues. The V and J ends lost 0 bases and 13 bases respectively, with 11 bases between them. The germline V gene has CDR1 ENHRY and CDR2 SYGVKD. This chain's CDR3 is CAISESTAKEYF. As DNA, the CDR3 is TGTGCCATCAGTGAGTCGACGGCTAAAGAGTATTTT.

The V and J genes are TRBV5-4 and TRBJ2-5; D may correspond to TRBD1 or TRBD2 (5 bases each). The germline gives CDR1 SGHNT, CDR2 YYREEE (reference sequence). This CDR3 has 14 residues. V was cut by 4 bases and J by 1 base, with 11 bases left in between. CDR3 protein: CASSPAGTQETQYF. The CDR3 DNA reads as TGTGCCAGCAGCCCGGCAGGGACCCAAGAGACCCAGTACTTC.

This rearrangement joins TRBV4-3 to TRBJ2-5; D is ambiguous. This CDR3 comprises 17 residues. Germline CDR1 and CDR2: LGHNA and YSLEER. V lost 2 bases and J lost 0, with 16 bases in between. This chain's CDR3 is CASSQLLGSQYQETQYF. CDR3 coding DNA: TGCGCCAGCAGCCAACTGTTGGGATCCCAGTACCAAGAGACCCAGTACTTC.

The table lists this clone with a few counts. The V and J genes are TRBV7-2 and TRBJ1-2; a weak D match, TRBD1 (6 bases). CDR1 is SGHTA and CDR2 is FQGNSA in the germline V gene. The CDR3 length is 14 residues. The ends were cut back, 2 bases at V and 0 bases at J, with 7 bases in the middle. The CDR3 DNA reads TGTGCCAGCAGCTTAAACAGGGCTAACTATGGCTACACCTTC. It codes for CASSLNRANYGYTF.

The gene calls are TRBV25-1 and TRBJ2-3, with D unclear. The ends were cut back, 2 bases at V and 0 bases at J, with 9 bases in the middle. This CDR3 comprises 15 residues. Germline CDR1 MGHDK, CDR2 SYGVNS. CDR3 coding DNA: TGTGCCAGCAGTGAACTCGACTTTAGCACAGATACGCAGTATTTT. This encodes CASSELDFSTDTQYF.

Concerning this clone: This sample also contains other DNA sequences that code for the same CDR3. The V and J genes are TRBV5-1 and TRBJ1-6; 9 nucleotides line up with TRBD1. The CDR3 length is 15 residues. Germline CDR1 SGHRS, CDR2 YFSETQ. V lost 0 bases to trimming and J lost 6 bases; unmatched junction nucleotides: 1. Here the CDR3 DNA reads TGCGCCAGCAGCTTGGCGGGACAGGGTAATTCACCCCTCCACTTT. Protein sequence: CASSLAGQGNSPLHF. Full variable domain (rest looked up from reference TRBV5-1 and TRBJ1-6): KAGVTQTPRYLIKTRGQQVTLSCSPISGHRSVSWYQQTPGQGLQFLFEYFSETQRNKGNFPGRFSGRQFSNSRSEMNVSTLELGDSALYLCASSLAGQGNSPLHFGNGTRLTVT.

The chain carries TRBV19 and TRBJ1-5; D is possibly TRBD1 (5 bases). Germline-derived CDR1 and CDR2 are LNHDA and SQIVND (reference sequence). The CDR3 spans 16 residues. V was clipped by 3 bases and J by 0 bases, with 12 bases between them. This CDR3 reads CASSIQGGYSNQPQHF. The CDR3 nucleotides read TGTGCCAGTAGTATTCAGGGTGGGTATAGCAATCAGCCCCAGCATTTT.

Written as DNA, the CDR3 is TGCAGCGCTCAGGTTTACACTGAAGCTTTCTTT. It yields the protein CSAQVYTEAFF. The chain joins TRBV29-1 to TRBJ1-1, with D hard to call. Per the germline V gene, CDR1 is SQVTM and CDR2 is ANQGSEA. With 7 bases removed from V and 3 bases from J, the gap between germline ends came to 9 bases. This CDR3 is built from 11 residues.

This chain connects TRBV7-9 to TRBJ2-1, with 15 bases aligning to TRBD2. Germline loops: CDR1 SEHNR, CDR2 FQNEAQ (reference sequence). With V trimmed by 4 bases and J by 7 bases, 8 bases remained unmatched. The CDR3 covers 17 residues. Written as DNA, the CDR3 is TGTGCCAGCAGCTCCGGACTAGCGGGAGGGCCAGGGAATGAGCAGTTCTTC. Translation: CASSSGLAGGPGNEQFF.